This is a list of T cell receptor beta chains from one sample in a study of blood T cell repertoires in COVID-19. Sequenced by immunoSEQ multiplex PCR; TCRdb stores in-frame clones only, minus some. The sample consists of some 350,000 clones, 88% of them appearing once. Sequencing was carried out using peripheral blood. The receptors shown here come from a woman between 65 and 79 years old with COVID-19, enrolled during active disease. CDR3s include the opening cysteine and the closing phenylalanine or tryptophan. A D gene is named only where the DNA matches it firmly. Not all rows give a size; the values are once, few, many and, for expanded clones, a class.

d_gene	abundance	j_gene	len	v_gene	CDR3aa	CDR3nt
-	-	TRBJ1-4	10	TRBV4-1	CATGGAKLFF	TGCGCCACTGGGGGGGCCAAACTGTTTTTT
-	few	TRBJ1-6	12	TRBV6-1	CASSEGGSPLHF	TGTGCCAGCAGTGAAGGCGGGTCACCCCTCCACTTT
TRBD2	-	TRBJ2-2	17	TRBV9	CASSVKASGGYTGELFF	TGTGCCAGCAGCGTAAAGGCTAGCGGGGGCTACACCGGGGAGCTGTTTTTT
-	-	TRBJ1-6	14	TRBV18	CASSPLSFNSPLHF	TGTGCCAGCTCACCACTTTCGTTTAATTCACCCCTCCACTTT
TRBD1	-	TRBJ1-2	13	TRBV24-1	CATSPRDRVGYTF	TGTGCCACCAGTCCTAGGGACAGAGTAGGCTACACCTTC
TRBD2	once	TRBJ2-1	14	TRBV6-2/TRBV6-3	CASSLAGAYNEQFF	TGTGCCAGCAGCCTAGCGGGAGCTTACAATGAGCAGTTCTTC
TRBD2	-	TRBJ2-2	16	TRBV19	CASSIPGGGDTGELFF	TGTGCCAGTAGTATCCCGGGAGGTGGGGACACCGGGGAGCTGTTTTTT
TRBD1	-	TRBJ1-2	15	TRBV28	CASSSGLTGVYGYTF	TGTGCCAGCAGTTCGGGACTGACAGGGGTCTATGGCTACACCTTC
TRBD1	-	TRBJ1-3	15	TRBV29-1	CSVEEGTDPGNTIYF	TGCAGCGTTGAAGAGGGGACAGACCCTGGAAACACCATATATTTT
-	once	TRBJ2-7	14	TRBV2	CASIISEAVGEQYF	TGTGCCAGCATTATTAGCGAGGCCGTGGGAGAGCAGTACTTC
TRBD1	-	TRBJ2-7	13	TRBV12-3/TRBV12-4	CASSYRQGYEQYF	TGTGCCAGCAGTTACCGACAGGGTTACGAGCAGTACTTC
-	-	TRBJ1-2	13	TRBV9	CASSVEATSGYTF	TGTGCCAGCAGCGTAGAAGCGACGTCTGGCTACACCTTC
-	few	TRBJ1-5	13	TRBV5-4	CASSLDSNQPQHF	TGTGCCAGCAGCCTAGATAGCAATCAGCCCCAGCATTTT
TRBD1	-	TRBJ1-4	16	TRBV9	CASSAGTGDFNEKLFF	TGTGCCAGCAGCGCGGGAACAGGGGACTTTAATGAAAAACTGTTTTTT
-	-	TRBJ1-2	16	TRBV21-1	CASTPVGEARTNGYTF	TGTGCCAGCACCCCTGTTGGGGAGGCAAGGACGAATGGCTACACCTTC
-	-	TRBJ2-7	13	TRBV19	CASSIGDSYEQYF	TGTGCCAGTAGTATCGGGGATTCCTACGAGCAGTACTTC
-	-	TRBJ1-1	13	TRBV5-4	CASSGGWTAEAFF	TGTGCCAGCAGCGGAGGATGGACAGCTGAAGCTTTCTTT
-	few	TRBJ1-2	13	TRBV12-5	CASAIQADYGYTF	TGTGCTAGTGCCATTCAGGCTGATTATGGCTACACCTTC
TRBD2	-	TRBJ2-7	15	TRBV27	CASSLARGALREQYF	TGTGCCAGCAGTTTGGCGCGGGGGGCCCTAAGGGAGCAGTACTTC
TRBD1	few	TRBJ1-4	15	TRBV6-1	CASSEGQGIVEKLFF	TGTGCCAGCAGTGAAGGACAGGGAATCGTGGAAAAACTGTTTTTT
-	-	TRBJ1-1	15	TRBV2	CASSGALARNTEAFF	TGTGCCAGCAGTGGAGCCCTAGCACGGAACACTGAAGCTTTCTTT
-	-	TRBJ1-2	16	TRBV18	CASSPNLLRENYGYTF	TGTGCCAGCTCACCAAATCTCCTCAGGGAAAACTATGGCTACACCTTC
TRBD1	-	TRBJ1-4	14	TRBV28	CASSLRDRHEKLFF	TGTGCCAGCAGTTTACGGGACAGGCATGAAAAACTGTTTTTT
-	-	TRBJ1-4	16	TRBV23-1	CASRPTRLWRIEKLFF	TGCGCCAGCAGACCTACCCGTCTCTGGCGGATCGAAAAACTGTTTTTT
-	-	TRBJ1-3	13	TRBV27	CASSLLSGNTIYF	TGTGCCAGCAGTTTACTCTCTGGAAACACCATATATTTT
-	-	TRBJ1-5	14	TRBV6-5	CAAGGSYSNQPQHF	TGTGCCGCGGGGGGGTCTTATAGCAATCAGCCCCAGCATTTT
-	-	TRBJ1-1	14	TRBV5-1	CASSLVPGDTEAFF	TGCGCCAGCAGCTTGGTGCCGGGAGACACTGAAGCTTTCTTT